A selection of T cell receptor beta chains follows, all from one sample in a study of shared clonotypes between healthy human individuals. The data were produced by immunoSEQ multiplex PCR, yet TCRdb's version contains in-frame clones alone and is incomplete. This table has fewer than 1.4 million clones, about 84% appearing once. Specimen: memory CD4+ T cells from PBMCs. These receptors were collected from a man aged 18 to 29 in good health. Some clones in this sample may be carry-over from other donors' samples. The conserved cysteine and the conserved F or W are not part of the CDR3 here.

ASSQQRGNEKLF	TRBJ1-4	TRBV4-1
ASTRGGNSNQPQH	TRBJ1-5	TRBV7-9
ASSQYFGPRGGQF	TRBJ2-1	TRBV4-3
ASSLDTGIGGELF	TRBJ2-2	TRBV7-2
ASSSNYIRSEETQY	TRBJ2-5	TRBV7-2
ASSSQPGQED	TRBJ2-7	TRBV28
AAGQTNQPQH	TRBJ1-5	TRBV30
AISRRGREGLRVEQF	TRBJ2-1	TRBV10-3
ASSSPSGGNGNTIY	TRBJ1-3	TRBV11-2
ASSIEGGGDTQY	TRBJ2-3	TRBV19
ASSPIRTGNTIY	TRBJ1-3	TRBV7-2
ASSYLVGSYEQY	TRBJ2-7	TRBV6-5
ASGSGLAGYNEQF	TRBJ2-1	TRBV12-5
ASSFGSSTDTQY	TRBJ2-3	TRBV5-6
ASSLTDTDWF	TRBJ1-4	TRBV5-6
ASSFRTRGTGELF	TRBJ2-2	TRBV27
ASRRDRSSYNSPLH	TRBJ1-6	TRBV28
ASSSRTGGETQY	TRBJ2-5	TRBV6-5
ASSQHRSYNNEQF	TRBJ2-1	TRBV5-1
ASNQRQGGHNEQF	TRBJ2-1	TRBV2
ASSPRGPETQY	TRBJ2-5	TRBV7-9
ASSPGQGYEQY	TRBJ2-7	TRBV28
ASSPPGGPIMNTEAF	TRBJ1-1	TRBV7-2
SAASGNTIY	TRBJ1-3	TRBV20-1
ASSDEEWATADTGELF	TRBJ2-2	TRBV25-1
ASSKNSGAKSRSFYEQY	TRBJ2-7	TRBV5-1
ASTPTGGSRETQY	TRBJ2-5	TRBV11-1
ATQLWGRGTEAF	TRBJ1-1	TRBV7-3
ASATSGRDDAQY	TRBJ2-7	TRBV28
ASSIGTGLRVNYGYT	TRBJ1-2	TRBV7-9
ASSAQQALANYGYT	TRBJ1-2	TRBV5-1
ASSLGDPSYNEQF	TRBJ2-1	TRBV19
ASSTAGTGLTEQY	TRBJ2-7	TRBV18
ASSLSGLANTGELF	TRBJ2-2	TRBV7-9
AWRTWDSSFSGNTIY	TRBJ1-3	TRBV30
ASSLRQDGYT	TRBJ1-2	TRBV28
ASSPSRQGANTEAF	TRBJ1-1	TRBV7-3
SVSGTGTMTDTQY	TRBJ2-3	TRBV29-1
ASSQARHLYGYT	TRBJ1-2	TRBV4-3
ASSFAGTSGSTDTQY	TRBJ2-3	TRBV28
ASSEAGRSVDGYT	TRBJ1-2	TRBV6-1
ASRRGPANTGELF	TRBJ2-2	TRBV5-1
ASSPRLAPLANEQF	TRBJ2-1	TRBV7-9
ASGQNYEQY	TRBJ2-7	TRBV6-6
ASSLSGRGQLGGYT	TRBJ1-2	TRBV28
ASGHQETQY	TRBJ2-5	TRBV9
ATSRDQVGRRQF	TRBJ2-1	TRBV15
ASSSVGADLGYT	TRBJ1-2	TRBV7-8
ASSEALHWGPGELF	TRBJ2-2	TRBV6-1
ASSSIRDRFNTDTQY	TRBJ2-3	TRBV7-8
ASSLGTSGSGEY	TRBJ2-5	TRBV5-6
ASSQDRAGHNQPQH	TRBJ1-5	TRBV4-1
ATSRDLGNTIY	TRBJ1-3	TRBV15
ASSLVTGPSDTQY	TRBJ2-3	TRBV7-3
ATSLGSNTGELF	TRBJ2-2	TRBV15